A single sample is the source of the 9 T cell receptor beta chains below, sequenced in a study of T-cell memory formation after mild COVID-19. TCRdb passed the 5' RACE reads through MiXCR, listing each CDR3 protein once. This repertoire shows 300,000 to 350,000 distinct CDR3 sequences, over 11% found once; its top ten account for around 20%. Material: PBMCs or a T cell subset sorted from them (not recorded which). These receptors were taken from a man aged 18 to 29 who had mild COVID-19 (a few samples of this study predate the infection). Cell type and time point are not known.

In this sample, this clonotype turned up a few times. The rearrangement links TRBV20-1 to TRBJ1-2; D is uncertain. Germline assignment: CDR1 DFQATT and CDR2 SNEGSKA (reference sequence). The CDR3 has 10 residues. Trimming removed 3 bases from V and 7 bases from J, with 6 bases in between. The CDR3 is CSASLAGYTF. The CDR3 DNA reads as TGCAGTGCTAGCCTAGCTGGCTACACCTTC.

This clonotype occurred a few times. This rearrangement joins TRBV5-1 to TRBJ2-7; 9 bases fit TRBD2. The J segment lost 3 bases and the V segment lost 2 bases, leaving 3 bases of the junction unmatched. This CDR3 is 14 amino acids long. CDR1 and CDR2 (germline): SGHRS, YFSETQ. CDR3 sequence reads: CASSLRGGVYEQYF. In DNA, the CDR3 is TGCGCCAGCAGCTTACGCGGGGGGGTCTACGAGCAGTACTTC.

This chain joins TRBV7-3 and TRBJ1-1, with a possible D match to TRBD1 (6 bases). CDR3 length: 16 amino acids. V was trimmed by 5 bases and J by 0 bases, leaving 16 bases between them. CDR1 is SGHTA and CDR2 is FQGTGA in the germline V gene. The CDR3 DNA reads TGTGCCAGCAGCCCAACGGGACAAAACTTGAACACTGAAGCTTTCTTT. It yields the protein CASSPTGQNLNTEAFF.

This chain uses TRBV7-9 with TRBJ2-5, with D perhaps matching TRBD1 or TRBD2 (6 bases each). Trimming stripped 1 base from V and 3 bases from J, with 15 bases between. This CDR3 region has 16 residues. CDR1 SEHNR and CDR2 FQNEAQ come from the germline V gene (reference sequence). The CDR3 coding sequence is TGTGCCAGCAGCTTAGAGGGGGGCCGAGAAAAAGAGACCCAGTACTTC. Translating gives CASSLEGGREKETQYF.

V is TRBV28 and J is TRBJ1-1; a possible D gene is TRBD1 (5 bases). Germline CDR1 MDHEN, CDR2 SYDVKM. This CDR3 has 15 residues. V was clipped by 4 bases and J by 1 base, with 13 bases between them. The CDR3 bases are TGTGCCAGCAGTTCCCCGTGGGGCGGGAACACTGAAGCTTTCTTT. Translating it yields CASSSPWGGNTEAFF.

The chain is built from TRBV20-1 and TRBJ2-3; D gene uncertain. Germline CDR1 is DFQATT and CDR2 is SNEGSKA (reference sequence). The CDR3 length is 14 residues. V was cut by 6 bases and J by 1 base, with 14 bases left in between. CDR3 loop: CSAQLGIGTDTQYF. The CDR3 nucleotides read TGCAGTGCCCAGCTAGGGATTGGCACAGATACGCAGTATTTT.

The V gene is TRBV6-1, the J gene TRBJ2-7, with TRBD1 matching over 7 bases. The J segment lost 5 bases and the V segment lost 6 bases, leaving 10 bases of the junction unmatched. CDR1 MNHNS and CDR2 SASEGT come from the germline V gene. The CDR3 runs to 14 residues. The CDR3 region has the DNA TGTGCCAGCAGCACGACAGGGAGAGGGGACGAGCAGTACTTC. Residues: CASSTTGRGDEQYF.

The table lists this clonotype with a few counts. The rearrangement uses TRBV12-3 or TRBV12-4 and TRBJ1-4; TRBD1 might be the D (5 bases). The CDR3 runs to 18 residues. V lost 5 bases and J 5 bases, leaving 24 bases between the germline ends. In nucleotides, the CDR3 is TGTGCCAGCAGTCTAAGACCGGGACCGCTCCCCGGGAATGAAAAACTGTTTTTT. It specifies CASSLRPGPLPGNEKLFF.

The table lists this clonotype with a count of one. The chain carries TRBV6-1 and TRBJ1-5; D gene unclear. Trimming pared 4 bases from V and 6 bases from J, leaving 13 bases between. CDR1 is MNHNS, CDR2 SASEGT, per germline. The CDR3 contains 14 residues. In DNA form, the CDR3 reads TGTGCCAGCAGTGTGGCCCTTATGGGTCAGCCCCAGCATTTT. It codes for CASSVALMGQPQHF.